This is a list of T cell receptor beta chains from one sample in a study of pediatric ulcerative colitis. Sequencing was performed with immunoSEQ multiplex PCR; in TCRdb, only in-frame clones are kept and a portion is missing. The data show about 64,000 clones, 85% to 90% seen once. Specimen: blood. Receptors were obtained from a boy aged 5-17 years with severe ulcerative colitis. Both conserved end residues are part of each CDR3. The order of the fields is V gene, D gene, J gene, clone size, CDR3 protein, CDR3 DNA. The D gene is left open where the match is weak. Expanded clones are given a class, and other clones once, few, many or no size at all.

V gene: TRBV13; D gene: TRBD1; J gene: TRBJ1-1; clone size: NA; CDR3 protein: CASSLNRGSEAFF; CDR3 DNA: TGTGCCAGCAGCTTAAACAGGGGATCTGAAGCTTTCTTT
V gene: TRBV30; D gene: NA; J gene: TRBJ2-1; clone size: NA; CDR3 protein: CAWWRLPGNEQFF; CDR3 DNA: TGTGCCTGGTGGCGCCTCCCAGGGAATGAGCAGTTCTTC
V gene: TRBV6-6; D gene: TRBD2; J gene: TRBJ2-1; clone size: once; CDR3 protein: CASSYVGLGYEQFF; CDR3 DNA: TGTGCCAGCAGTTACGTCGGACTAGGATATGAGCAGTTCTTC
V gene: TRBV6-5; D gene: TRBD2; J gene: TRBJ2-7; clone size: NA; CDR3 protein: CAISEGTSGYEQYF; CDR3 DNA: TGTGCCATCAGTGAGGGGACTAGCGGCTACGAGCAGTACTTC
V gene: TRBV5-6; D gene: NA; J gene: TRBJ2-7; clone size: NA; CDR3 protein: CASSYVQGYEQYF; CDR3 DNA: TGTGCCAGCAGCTATGTACAAGGTTACGAGCAGTACTTC
V gene: TRBV5-6; D gene: NA; J gene: TRBJ2-1; clone size: once; CDR3 protein: CASSLTDNEQFF; CDR3 DNA: TGTGCCAGCAGCTTGACTGACAATGAGCAGTTCTTC
V gene: TRBV6-6; D gene: TRBD1; J gene: TRBJ2-3; clone size: NA; CDR3 protein: CASSYYGQGAMDTQYF; CDR3 DNA: TGTGCCAGCAGTTACTACGGACAGGGGGCGATGGATACGCAGTATTTT
V gene: TRBV7-9; D gene: NA; J gene: TRBJ2-2; clone size: NA; CDR3 protein: CASSLTGQDGELFF; CDR3 DNA: TGTGCCAGCAGTTTAACAGGGCAGGACGGGGAGCTGTTTTTT
V gene: TRBV9; D gene: TRBD2; J gene: TRBJ2-3; clone size: NA; CDR3 protein: CASSVTGLAGSTDTQYF; CDR3 DNA: TGTGCCAGCAGCGTAACGGGACTAGCGGGAAGCACAGATACGCAGTATTTT
V gene: TRBV5-4; D gene: TRBD2; J gene: TRBJ2-7; clone size: NA; CDR3 protein: CASSLGEGLRQYF; CDR3 DNA: TGTGCCAGCAGCTTGGGGGAGGGCCTCAGGCAGTACTTC
V gene: TRBV5-6; D gene: NA; J gene: TRBJ2-5; clone size: NA; CDR3 protein: CASSFREGQETQYF; CDR3 DNA: TGTGCCAGCAGCTTTCGTGAGGGCCAAGAGACCCAGTACTTC
V gene: TRBV27; D gene: NA; J gene: TRBJ2-3; clone size: NA; CDR3 protein: CASSRFSGSTDTQYF; CDR3 DNA: TGTGCCAGCAGCCGGTTTAGCGGCAGCACAGATACGCAGTATTTT
V gene: TRBV5-1; D gene: NA; J gene: TRBJ1-4; clone size: NA; CDR3 protein: CASRGVARGNEKLFF; CDR3 DNA: TGCGCCAGCAGAGGGGTGGCCAGGGGCAATGAAAAACTGTTTTTT
V gene: TRBV19; D gene: TRBD2; J gene: TRBJ2-1; clone size: NA; CDR3 protein: CASSTTSGDYNEQFF; CDR3 DNA: TGTGCCAGTAGTACAACTAGCGGCGATTACAATGAGCAGTTCTTC
V gene: TRBV7-8; D gene: NA; J gene: TRBJ2-1; clone size: NA; CDR3 protein: CASSFLSGSLYNEQFF; CDR3 DNA: TGTGCCAGCAGCTTTCTATCGGGAAGCTTATACAATGAGCAGTTCTTC
V gene: TRBV29-1; D gene: NA; J gene: TRBJ1-1; clone size: once; CDR3 protein: CSVEERRATEAFF; CDR3 DNA: TGCAGCGTTGAAGAGCGAAGAGCCACTGAAGCTTTCTTT
V gene: TRBV6-4; D gene: TRBD2; J gene: TRBJ2-1; clone size: NA; CDR3 protein: CASSAGTSGSDEQFF; CDR3 DNA: TGTGCCAGCAGTGCGGGGACTAGCGGGAGCGATGAGCAGTTCTTC
V gene: TRBV30; D gene: NA; J gene: TRBJ1-5; clone size: once; CDR3 protein: CAWSVQGWSNQPQHF; CDR3 DNA: TGTGCCTGGAGCGTACAGGGTTGGAGCAATCAGCCCCAGCATTTT
V gene: TRBV9; D gene: NA; J gene: TRBJ2-1; clone size: NA; CDR3 protein: CASSVGTEGQFF; CDR3 DNA: TGTGCCAGCAGCGTAGGTACAGAAGGGCAGTTCTTC
V gene: TRBV29-1; D gene: TRBD1; J gene: TRBJ2-7; clone size: NA; CDR3 protein: CSVTPTGAYEQYF; CDR3 DNA: TGCAGCGTCACCCCCACAGGGGCCTACGAGCAGTACTTC
V gene: TRBV7-9; D gene: NA; J gene: TRBJ1-5; clone size: few; CDR3 protein: CASSLGSLGEQPQHF; CDR3 DNA: TGTGCCAGCAGCTTAGGGTCGTTAGGCGAACAGCCCCAGCATTTT
V gene: TRBV28; D gene: TRBD1; J gene: TRBJ1-1; clone size: NA; CDR3 protein: CASSAQGRGTEAFF; CDR3 DNA: TGTGCCAGCAGTGCACAGGGGCGGGGCACTGAAGCTTTCTTT
V gene: TRBV30; D gene: NA; J gene: TRBJ2-3; clone size: NA; CDR3 protein: CAWVGGSGYSTDTQYF; CDR3 DNA: TGTGCCTGGGTGGGGGGATCAGGGTACAGCACAGATACGCAGTATTTT
V gene: TRBV7-9; D gene: NA; J gene: TRBJ1-5; clone size: NA; CDR3 protein: CASRYNNQPQHF; CDR3 DNA: TGTGCCAGCAGGTATAATAATCAGCCCCAGCATTTT
V gene: TRBV2; D gene: NA; J gene: TRBJ2-6; clone size: NA; CDR3 protein: CASSGWDDFTGANVLTF; CDR3 DNA: TGTGCCAGCAGTGGTTGGGACGATTTCACTGGGGCCAACGTCCTGACTTTC
V gene: TRBV11-2; D gene: NA; J gene: TRBJ2-1; clone size: NA; CDR3 protein: CASSLGGVWQFF; CDR3 DNA: TGTGCCAGCAGCTTAGGTGGGGTGTGGCAGTTCTTC
V gene: TRBV18; D gene: TRBD1; J gene: TRBJ1-1; clone size: NA; CDR3 protein: CASSPLAGQGTEAFF; CDR3 DNA: TGTGCCAGCTCACCTTTGGCCGGACAGGGCACTGAAGCTTTCTTT
V gene: TRBV7-2; D gene: NA; J gene: TRBJ2-1; clone size: NA; CDR3 protein: CASSLVRLVTYNEQFF; CDR3 DNA: TGTGCCAGCAGCTTAGTGAGGCTAGTGACCTACAATGAGCAGTTCTTC
V gene: TRBV2; D gene: TRBD1; J gene: TRBJ2-3; clone size: NA; CDR3 protein: CASSPGTGPSDTQYF; CDR3 DNA: TGTGCCAGCAGTCCCGGGACAGGGCCTTCAGATACGCAGTATTTT
V gene: TRBV5-4; D gene: TRBD1; J gene: TRBJ1-1; clone size: NA; CDR3 protein: CASSLYRGVEAFF; CDR3 DNA: TGTGCCAGCAGCTTGTACAGGGGCGTTGAAGCTTTCTTT
V gene: TRBV11-3; D gene: NA; J gene: TRBJ2-2; clone size: NA; CDR3 protein: CASSLISGIGELFF; CDR3 DNA: TGTGCCAGCAGCTTAATCTCCGGGATCGGGGAGCTGTTTTTT
V gene: TRBV29-1; D gene: NA; J gene: TRBJ2-7; clone size: NA; CDR3 protein: CSVLTGTSYEQYF; CDR3 DNA: TGCAGCGTTCTAACGGGGACCTCCTACGAGCAGTACTTC
V gene: TRBV2; D gene: NA; J gene: TRBJ1-2; clone size: once; CDR3 protein: CASSESRVDYGYTF; CDR3 DNA: TGTGCCAGCAGTGAGAGCAGGGTCGACTATGGCTACACCTTC
V gene: TRBV7-9; D gene: NA; J gene: TRBJ1-4; clone size: NA; CDR3 protein: CASSFSMDVGEKLFF; CDR3 DNA: TGTGCCAGCAGCTTCTCCATGGACGTTGGGGAAAAACTGTTTTTT
V gene: TRBV6-4; D gene: NA; J gene: TRBJ1-2; clone size: NA; CDR3 protein: CASSDSGYYGYTF; CDR3 DNA: TGTGCCAGCAGTGACTCAGGATACTATGGCTACACCTTC
V gene: TRBV23-1; D gene: NA; J gene: TRBJ2-4; clone size: once; CDR3 protein: CASSQSLTTVAKNIQYF; CDR3 DNA: TGCGCCAGCAGTCAATCTCTGACTACAGTAGCCAAAAACATTCAGTACTTC
V gene: TRBV27; D gene: NA; J gene: TRBJ2-4; clone size: NA; CDR3 protein: CASSLSLLTRCTKNIQYF; CDR3 DNA: TGTGCCAGCAGTTTATCCCTTCTAACCCGCTGTACCAAAAACATTCAGTACTTC
V gene: TRBV30; D gene: NA; J gene: TRBJ2-3; clone size: NA; CDR3 protein: CASRGRTTDTQYF; CDR3 DNA: TGTGCCTCGCGGGGACGTACCACAGATACGCAGTATTTT
V gene: TRBV29-1; D gene: TRBD1; J gene: TRBJ1-2; clone size: NA; CDR3 protein: CSVEAGTGFYGYTF; CDR3 DNA: TGCAGCGTTGAAGCCGGGACAGGGTTCTATGGCTACACCTTC
V gene: TRBV6-6; D gene: NA; J gene: TRBJ2-5; clone size: NA; CDR3 protein: CASRNSPGGQTQYF; CDR3 DNA: TGTGCCAGCAGGAACTCTCCTGGGGGGCAGACCCAGTACTTC
V gene: TRBV7-2; D gene: NA; J gene: TRBJ1-1; clone size: NA; CDR3 protein: CASSSGPQDTEAFF; CDR3 DNA: TGTGCCAGCAGTTCGGGACCTCAGGACACTGAAGCTTTCTTT
V gene: TRBV4-2; D gene: NA; J gene: TRBJ2-2; clone size: NA; CDR3 protein: CASSQDDGELFF; CDR3 DNA: TGTGCCAGCAGCCAAGATGACGGGGAGCTGTTTTTT
V gene: TRBV27; D gene: NA; J gene: TRBJ2-1; clone size: NA; CDR3 protein: CASSSPGFTLSYNEQFF; CDR3 DNA: TGTGCCAGCAGTTCTCCAGGGTTTACCCTCTCCTACAATGAGCAGTTCTTC
V gene: TRBV7-3; D gene: TRBD1; J gene: TRBJ2-1; clone size: NA; CDR3 protein: CASSRTPGTAYNEQFF; CDR3 DNA: TGTGCCAGCAGCCGGACACCCGGGACAGCATACAATGAGCAGTTCTTC
V gene: TRBV19; D gene: TRBD1; J gene: TRBJ2-5; clone size: NA; CDR3 protein: CASSIMGTGEETQYF; CDR3 DNA: TGTGCCAGTAGTATCATGGGGACAGGGGAAGAGACCCAGTACTTC
V gene: TRBV4-1; D gene: NA; J gene: TRBJ2-7; clone size: NA; CDR3 protein: CASSQVGRDHEQYF; CDR3 DNA: TGCGCCAGCAGCCAAGTTGGCAGGGACCACGAGCAGTACTTC
V gene: TRBV7-9; D gene: TRBD2; J gene: TRBJ2-7; clone size: NA; CDR3 protein: CASSSAGRDEQYF; CDR3 DNA: TGTGCCAGCAGCTCAGCGGGACGGGACGAGCAGTACTTC
V gene: TRBV11-3; D gene: TRBD2; J gene: TRBJ2-3; clone size: NA; CDR3 protein: CASSFSVIAGDPTDTQYF; CDR3 DNA: TGTGCCAGCAGCTTTTCCGTTATAGCGGGAGACCCCACAGATACGCAGTATTTT
V gene: TRBV27; D gene: NA; J gene: TRBJ2-3; clone size: NA; CDR3 protein: CASSLDGEGPDTQYF; CDR3 DNA: TGTGCCAGCAGTTTGGACGGGGAAGGGCCAGATACGCAGTATTTT
V gene: TRBV2; D gene: TRBD2; J gene: TRBJ2-2; clone size: NA; CDR3 protein: CATSRSSGSTGELFF; CDR3 DNA: TGTGCCACCTCTAGGTCTAGCGGGTCTACCGGGGAGCTGTTTTTT